This is a list of T cell receptor beta chains from one sample in a study of cytomegalovirus exposure and HLA in healthy donors. The repertoire was sequenced with immunoSEQ multiplex PCR; TCRdb's copy has only in-frame clones and lacks some. The sample yields 150,000 to 200,000 clones, about 62% seen once. The specimen sequenced was PBMCs. These receptors all come from a middle-aged man in good health and CMV-seronegative. Both conserved end residues are part of each CDR3. D genes are given only for firm matches. Expanded clones are given a class, and other clones once, few, many or no size at all.

V,D,size,J,CDR3,DNA
TRBV6-5,-,-,TRBJ1-1,CASIPGGPRGTEAFF,TGTGCCAGCATCCCCGGGGGACCGCGGGGCACTGAAGCTTTCTTT
TRBV7-9,-,-,TRBJ2-5,CASSLGHAGETQYF,TGTGCCAGCAGCTTAGGCCACGCCGGGGAGACCCAGTACTTC
TRBV5-1,TRBD1,-,TRBJ2-7,CASSLDRGNIRFF,TGCGCCAGCAGCTTGGACAGGGGGAATATTCGGTTCTTC
TRBV19,-,once,TRBJ1-2,CASSIASGGVYGYTF,TGCGCCAGTAGTATCGCCTCGGGGGGTGTCTATGGCTACACCTTC
TRBV7-2,TRBD2,-,TRBJ2-7,CASSGGLAGHEQYF,TGTGCCAGCAGCGGGGGACTAGCGGGGCACGAGCAGTACTTC
TRBV4-1,-,-,TRBJ1-4,CASSPSLATNEKLFF,TGCGCCAGCAGCCCTAGCCTGGCAACTAATGAAAAACTGTTTTTT
TRBV19,-,-,TRBJ1-5,CASQGTNQPQHF,TGTGCCAGTCAGGGTACCAATCAGCCCCAGCATTTT
TRBV7-2,-,-,TRBJ1-2,CASSWDKYGYTF,TGTGCCAGCAGCTGGGACAAATATGGCTACACCTTC
TRBV4-1,TRBD2,few,TRBJ2-2,CASSQRSSGRSGELFF,TGCGCCAGCAGCCAGAGGTCTAGCGGGAGGTCAGGGGAGCTGTTTTTT
TRBV6-6,TRBD1,-,TRBJ1-2,CASSPGQLYGYTF,TGTGCCAGCAGTCCGGGACAGCTCTATGGCTACACCTTC
TRBV7-6,TRBD2,-,TRBJ2-1,CASSSLAGRAYNEQFF,TGTGCCAGCAGTTCCTTAGCAGGGAGGGCCTACAATGAGCAGTTCTTC
TRBV5-6,-,-,TRBJ2-1,CASSFWASHYNEQFF,TGTGCCAGCAGCTTTTGGGCCTCGCATTACAATGAGCAGTTCTTC
TRBV19,-,-,TRBJ1-3,CASSTSRGSGNTIYF,TGTGCCAGTAGTACGTCTCGGGGGTCTGGAAACACCATATATTTT
TRBV14,TRBD2,-,TRBJ2-1,CASSQTSGGAFYNEQFF,TGTGCCAGCAGCCAAACTAGCGGGGGGGCCTTCTACAATGAGCAGTTCTTC
TRBV4-1,TRBD2,-,TRBJ2-5,CASSPTSGQETQYF,TGCGCCAGCAGCCCGACTAGCGGTCAAGAGACCCAGTACTTC
TRBV7-9,-,-,TRBJ2-7,CASSLTTYEQYF,TGTGCCAGCAGCTTGACTACTTACGAGCAGTACTTC
TRBV5-5,-,-,TRBJ1-3,CASSLGTDSGNTIYF,TGTGCCAGCAGCTTGGGTACAGATTCTGGAAACACCATATATTTT
TRBV30,-,few,TRBJ1-3,CAWSQDLSGNTIYF,TGTGCCTGGTCACAGGATCTCTCTGGAAACACCATATATTTT
TRBV9,-,once,TRBJ2-5,CASSGIREETQYF,TGTGCCAGCAGCGGCATCAGGGAAGAGACCCAGTACTTC
TRBV7-6,TRBD1,-,TRBJ1-5,CASSPNRDRVNQPQHF,TGTGCCAGCAGCCCAAACCGGGACAGGGTTAATCAGCCCCAGCATTTT
TRBV5-1,-,-,TRBJ2-1,CASSPTGKSSYNEQFF,TGCGCCAGCAGCCCAACCGGGAAAAGCTCCTACAATGAGCAGTTCTTC
TRBV29-1,-,-,TRBJ2-1,CSVGGGGNEQFF,TGCAGCGTTGGAGGGGGGGGGAATGAGCAGTTCTTC
TRBV29-1,TRBD2,-,TRBJ2-1,CSVEDLGLAGHYNEQFF,TGCAGCGTTGAAGATCTAGGACTAGCGGGACACTACAATGAGCAGTTCTTC
TRBV5-6,-,-,TRBJ1-2,CASSLAYRDYGYTF,TGTGCCAGCAGCTTGGCCTACAGGGACTATGGCTACACCTTC
TRBV27,-,-,TRBJ2-1,CASSFSRSNEQFF,TGTGCCAGCAGTTTTTCAAGGAGCAATGAGCAGTTCTTC
TRBV19,TRBD1,-,TRBJ2-7,CASADGGTGGFHEQYF,TGTGCCAGTGCAGACGGGGGTACAGGGGGTTTTCACGAGCAGTACTTC
TRBV6-5,-,-,TRBJ1-6,CASSYEGTLNSPLHF,TGTGCCAGCAGTTACGAGGGGACACTTAATTCACCCCTCCACTTT
TRBV5-1,-,-,TRBJ1-5,CASSPDQGNQPQHF,TGCGCCAGCAGCCCCGACCAGGGCAATCAGCCCCAGCATTTT
TRBV28,-,-,TRBJ1-4,CASSTPTGGGEKLFF,TGTGCCAGCAGTACACCGACCGGGGGGGGTGAAAAACTGTTTTTT
TRBV7-9,TRBD1,-,TRBJ1-2,CASSLVWGQRANYGYTF,TGTGCCAGCAGCTTAGTTTGGGGACAGAGAGCTAACTATGGCTACACCTTC
TRBV7-2,TRBD2,-,TRBJ2-7,CASSLVGLSAYEQYF,TGTGCCAGCAGCTTAGTGGGACTAAGCGCCTACGAGCAGTACTTC
TRBV30,TRBD1,few,TRBJ1-1,CAWKEGTANTEAFF,TGTGCCTGGAAGGAGGGGACAGCGAACACTGAAGCTTTCTTT
TRBV28,TRBD1,-,TRBJ1-4,CATQPGQGRGKLFF,TGTGCCACCCAACCGGGACAGGGGAGAGGAAAACTGTTTTTT
TRBV2,-,once,TRBJ2-7,CASSKGGGAYEQYF,TGTGCCAGCAGTAAGGGGGGGGGAGCCTACGAGCAGTACTTC
TRBV19,TRBD2,-,TRBJ2-3,CASSPGGADTQYF,TGTGCCAGTAGTCCCGGGGGGGCAGATACGCAGTATTTT
TRBV27,TRBD1,-,TRBJ1-3,CASSPRTGGEGNTIYF,TGTGCCAGCAGTCCCCGGACAGGGGGCGAAGGAAACACCATATATTTT
TRBV29-1,-,-,TRBJ1-1,CSAGSTEAFF,TGCAGCGCGGGGTCCACTGAAGCTTTCTTT
TRBV2,-,-,TRBJ2-4,CASSVGRGDIQYF,TGTGCCAGCAGTGTAGGCAGGGGGGACATTCAGTACTTC
TRBV5-1,TRBD2,few,TRBJ2-1,CASSLTSLAGAYNEQFF,TGCGCCAGCAGCTTGACTAGTCTAGCGGGGGCCTACAATGAGCAGTTCTTC
TRBV5-6,-,-,TRBJ2-7,CASSLTTGYYEQYF,TGTGCCAGCAGCTTGACCACAGGGTACTACGAGCAGTACTTC
TRBV30,-,-,TRBJ2-7,CAWRSTGVSYEQYF,TGTGCCTGGAGGTCGACGGGAGTCTCCTACGAGCAGTACTTC
TRBV2,TRBD2,-,TRBJ2-3,CASRALAGGPPTQYF,TGTGCCAGCAGAGCTCTAGCGGGAGGGCCCCCTACGCAGTATTTT